This T cell receptor beta chain came from a study of beta chain features in type 1 diabetes. The isolated RNA, all of it, was reverse transcribed, so expressed TCRB transcripts were what got sequenced. Generated by immunoSEQ multiplex PCR, the TCRdb table keeps only in-frame clones and is missing some. Of over 700,000 clones listed, about a sixth are singletons. Per germline, CDR1 LNHDA and CDR2 SQIVND (reference sequence). V was pared by 5 bases and J by 6 bases, with 5 bases of the junction left unmatched. The CDR3 runs to 14 residues. Input material: naive CD4+ T cells from blood. This sequence originates from a woman between 18 and 30 years old in good health. The chain employs TRBV19 and TRBJ2-1; 9 bases are shared with TRBD1. The CDR3 DNA sequence: TGTGCCAGTAGTCGCGGACAGGGGACCAATGAGCAGTTCTTC. This translates into CASSRGQGTNEQFF.